These 19 T cell receptor beta chains were all obtained from the same sample, sequenced in a study of post-analysis software for immune sequencing data. Whole-study findings and limits: Five or six TRBV segments appeared more often in patients than in controls, and TRBV5-6, TRBV5-1 and TRBV20-1 were among these.

Unique molecular identifiers were carried by the TCR beta cDNA libraries. TCRdb redid the calling of the PCR reads with MiXCR, one entry per CDR3 protein. The table lists approximately 350,000 distinct CDR3 sequences, 30% to 45% of them singletons. For these receptors, no antigen is known. Sequencing was performed on blood. Every receptor here comes from a girl aged 5 to 17 with multiple sclerosis.

Comment on this clonotype: Mismatch with germline at one junction end may stem from a read error. The V gene is TRBV30, the J gene TRBJ2-2; TRBD2 is a possible D gene (6 bases). This CDR3 has 13 residues. Germline CDR1 is GTSNPN and CDR2 is SVGIG (reference sequence). CDR3 residues: CAWSAVLARERFF. The CDR3, as DNA: TGTGCCTGGAGCGCCGTCCTGGCACGGGAGCGGTTTTTT.

This clonotype has a handful of counts. The V call is TRBV5-1, the J call TRBJ2-7; 7 positions match TRBD1. CDR3 length: 15 residues. Trimming took 3 bases from V and 0 from J; bases not matched to a gene: 6. Germline lookup yields CDR1 SGHRS and CDR2 YFSETQ. DNA of the CDR3: TGCGCCAGCAGCTCAACGACAGGGATCTCCTACGAGCAGTACTTC. It specifies CASSSTTGISYEQYF. The full variable domain, with the rest looked up from reference TRBV5-1 and TRBJ2-7, is KAGVTQTPRYLIKTRGQQVTLSCSPISGHRSVSWYQQTPGQGLQFLFEYFSETQRNKGNFPGRFSGRQFSNSRSEMNVSTLELGDSALYLCASSSTTGISYEQYFGPGTRLTVT.

The chain combines TRBV2 with TRBJ2-1; possibly TRBD2 for D (6 bases). CDR3 size: 17 residues. Germline CDR1 SNHLY, CDR2 FYNNEI. Trimming cost V 4 bases and J 5 bases, with 21 bases left between them. In nucleotides, the CDR3 is TGTGCCAGCAGTGGGTGGGACTTGGTTGCGTTTAACAATGAGCAGTTCTTC. It translates to CASSGWDLVAFNNEQFF.

J is TRBJ1-5 and V is TRBV7-9; D gene uncertain. The CDR3 spans 14 residues. CDR1 and CDR2 from the germline V gene are SEHNR and FQNEAQ (reference sequence). Between the trimmed V and J ends, which lost 5 bases and 2 bases, there was a span of 10 bases. CDR3 sequence (DNA): TGTGCCAGCAGCGCGAGTAATGGCAATCAGCCCCAGCATTTT. This encodes CASSASNGNQPQHF.

The chain carries TRBV12-3 or TRBV12-4 and TRBJ1-1; D remains unclear. The CDR3 has 13 amino acids. The V gene lost 3 bases and the J gene lost 3 bases, with 8 bases spanning the gap. This CDR3 is CASSFKEDTEAFF. In DNA, the CDR3 is TGTGCCAGCAGTTTTAAGGAGGACACTGAAGCTTTCTTT.

The rearrangement links TRBV5-5 to TRBJ2-7; 8 bases match TRBD1. Germline-derived CDR1 and CDR2 are SGHKS and YYEKEE (reference sequence). The CDR3 runs to 12 residues. V dropped 5 bases and J dropped 5; count of bases not matched to a gene: 3. The CDR3 DNA is TGTGCCAGCAGGACAGGGGTCCACGAGCAGTACTTC. It codes for CASRTGVHEQYF.

This chain uses TRBV20-1 with TRBJ2-1; 9 nucleotides agree with TRBD2. Trimming took 5 bases from V and 7 from J; bases not matched to a gene: 12. The CDR3 runs 15 residues. Germline V gives CDR1 DFQATT, CDR2 SNEGSKA (reference sequence). The CDR3 loop reads CSALESSGVGNEQFF. CDR3 nucleotides: TGCAGTGCTTTGGAATCTAGCGGGGTTGGGAATGAGCAGTTCTTC.

This clonotype occurred many times. The chain has TRBV4-1 and TRBJ2-5; D may match TRBD1 or TRBD2 (6 bases each). V gave up 1 base and J gave up 5 bases, with 11 bases separating them. Germline CDR1 MGHRA, CDR2 YSYEKL. The CDR3 covers 14 residues. The CDR3 DNA follows: TGCGCCAGCAGCCAAGTGGGGGGCGTGGAGACCCAGTACTTC. Amino acid sequence: CASSQVGGVETQYF.

The genes are TRBV11-2 and TRBJ1-2; D remains ambiguous. V lost 5 bases and J lost 4, with 14 bases in between. The CDR3 is made up of 14 amino acids. Germline CDR1 reads SGHAT; CDR2 reads FQNNGV. The CDR3 DNA is TGTGCCAGCAGCATGACAAGAACTAGCTATGGCTACACCTTC. Encoded protein: CASSMTRTSYGYTF.

CDR3 in DNA: TGCAGTGCTCAAACGGGGGATACGCAGTATTTT. Residues: CSAQTGDTQYF. V usage is TRBV20-1 and J usage is TRBJ2-3; tentatively, D is TRBD2 (5 bases). V was cut by 5 bases and J by 6 bases, with 9 bases left in between. CDR1 and CDR2 from the germline V gene are DFQATT and SNEGSKA (reference sequence). The CDR3 consists of 11 residues.

The CDR3 reads CSARGTVQEQPQHF. DNA of the CDR3: TGCAGTGCTAGAGGGACAGTTCAGGAGCAGCCCCAGCATTTT. V is TRBV20-1 and J is TRBJ1-5, with D tentatively TRBD1 (6 bases). V dropped 1 base and J dropped 7 bases, with 14 bases sitting between them. Germline CDR1 is DFQATT and CDR2 is SNEGSKA (reference sequence). This CDR3 region has 14 residues.

Concerning this clonotype: Compared with germline, one end of the junction differs, possibly owing to a read error. As DNA, the CDR3 is TGTGCCTGCAGCTTGGGAGACAGACAAACCGGGGAGCTGTTTTTT. This encodes CACSLGDRQTGELFF. The chain carries TRBV5-6 and TRBJ2-2; possibly TRBD1 or TRBD2 for D (5 bases each). From germline, CDR1 is SGHDT and CDR2 YYEEEE. The CDR3 runs to 15 residues.

The chain recombines TRBV7-9 with TRBJ2-5; D gene ambiguous. Germline V gives CDR1 SEHNR, CDR2 FQNEAQ (reference sequence). Trimming shortened V by 7 bases and J by 3 bases, and 9 bases separated the two germline ends. This CDR3 contains 12 residues. CDR3 amino acids: CASTSEEETQYF. The CDR3, as DNA: TGTGCCAGCACTTCAGAGGAAGAGACCCAGTACTTC.

The chain recombines TRBV21-1 with TRBJ2-4; TRBD1, the D gene given by the table, was not confirmed from the DNA. TRBV21-1 is annotated as a pseudogene. This CDR3 contains 16 residues. CDR3 region: CASSITHGTGGLCEYF. The CDR3 nucleotides are TGTGCCAGCAGCATCACCCACGGGACAGGGGGATTGTGTGAGTACTTC.

This clonotype has at least ten counts. The gene calls are TRBV11-2 and TRBJ2-5; D unresolved. Per the germline V gene, CDR1 is SGHAT and CDR2 is FQNNGV. The CDR3 consists of 13 residues. The germline V and J ends were trimmed by 1 base and 2 bases, with 5 bases remaining between them. CDR3 sequence: CASSLARQETQYF. CDR3 bases: TGTGCCAGCAGCTTAGCTAGACAAGAGACCCAGTACTTC.

This clonotype was seen a few times. V gene TRBV6-6 combines with J gene TRBJ2-5, with 7 bases fitting TRBD2. Germline V gene lookup returns CDR1 MNHNY and CDR2 SVGAGI (reference sequence). The J segment lost 5 bases and the V segment lost 6 bases, leaving 18 bases of the junction unmatched. The CDR3 length is 17 residues. The CDR3 loop is CASSPHSLPRGEETQYF. The CDR3 nucleotides read TGTGCCAGCAGCCCCCACTCCTTACCTCGGGGGGAGGAGACCCAGTACTTC.

The rearrangement joins TRBV6-2 or TRBV6-3 to TRBJ2-7; 9 bases agree with TRBD1. Germline V lookup: CDR1 MNHEY, CDR2 SVGEGT. V lost 7 bases, J lost 1 base, and 5 bases stayed unmatched. The CDR3 length is 14 residues. In DNA form, the CDR3 reads TGTGCCAGCAACGGACAGGGGTTATCCTACGAGCAGTACTTC. It specifies CASNGQGLSYEQYF.

This clonotype turned up a few times. V usage is TRBV15 and J usage is TRBJ2-6; D perhaps matches TRBD2 (5 bases). The germline V gene has CDR1 LNHNV and CDR2 YYDKDF (reference sequence). Trimming took 0 bases from V and 3 from J, leaving 6 bases between them. The CDR3 totals 15 residues. The CDR3 here is CATSRDRDGANVLTF. The CDR3, as DNA: TGTGCCACCAGCAGAGACCGGGATGGGGCCAACGTCCTGACTTTC.

The chain uses TRBV12-3 or TRBV12-4 and TRBJ2-7; 7 nucleotides agree with TRBD1. V lost 7 bases to trimming and J lost 1 base; unmatched junction nucleotides: 7. This CDR3 has 14 residues. CDR3 sequence: CASTTQGVSYEQYF. DNA of the CDR3: TGTGCCAGCACCACTCAGGGGGTATCCTACGAGCAGTACTTC.